This T cell receptor (beta chain) was observed in a study of CD8+CD57+ T cells in acquired aplastic anemia. Overall study context: Mean yield of DNA from sorted CD4+ and CD8+ cells was approximately 3 ug. Average CD4+ read depth in healthy donors was roughly 10 million reads. Whole-study findings and limits: Shared by patients and controls, 25 to 30 CD8+ CDR3s were abundant in patients. Patient and control CD8+ Simpson's diversity was not significantly different.

Genomic DNA, serving as template, underwent TCR beta VDJ and CDR3 profiling. MiXCR was run by TCRdb on the reads, yielding one entry per CDR3 protein. The data contain just over 400,000 distinct CDR3 sequences, roughly 68% of them singletons. Details on this clonotype: Its antigen remains unknown.

This TCR derives from a human donor in good health, serving as a control. Sequencing was done on a sample of sorted CD4+, CD8+, or CD8+CD57+ T cells (not recorded which) from PBMCs.

CDR3 amino acids: CASSVGFLGASYGYTF. In DNA, the CDR3 is TGTGCCAGCAGCGTAGGGTTCCTGGGGGCAAGCTATGGCTACACCTTC. The rearrangement uses TRBV9 and TRBJ1-2; D is possibly TRBD1 (6 bases). Germline CDR1 is SGDLS and CDR2 is YYNGEE. V lost 0 bases and J lost 4, with 16 bases in between. This CDR3 has 16 amino acids.